The 2 T cell receptor beta chains below were found in one sample sequenced in a study of Graves' ophthalmopathy and Graves' hyperthyroidism (dated by TCRdb to between 2017 and 2018). The listed sequencing device is Illumina HiSeq 2000. For repertoire sequencing, the TCR beta CDR3 regions were amplified from RNA transcripts. A first-round RT-PCR used HTBI primers with the Qiagen OneStep RT-PCR kit, followed by a second-round multiplex PCR, size selection and purification. TCRdb passed the public sequencing reads through fastp at Q25 and MiXCR, retaining productive beta sequences. Every distinct CDR3 protein forms one entry, paired with its most common genes and DNA. The sample contains 400,000 or so distinct CDR3 sequences, over 15% of them found a single time. The ten largest clones add up to 5.5% to 8% of the sample. Sequencing used peripheral blood. The receptors originated from a woman aged 18-29 years with stable Graves' hyperthyroidism. Donor details come from another sample of the same person, matched by shared clones.

The gene calls are TRBV7-3 and TRBJ1-1, with D tentatively TRBD1 (6 bases). The CDR3 sequence is 14 residues long. Trimming removed 3 bases at V and 10 bases at J, with 18 bases between. Germline CDR1 is SGHTA and CDR2 is FQGTGA. The CDR3: CASSFEGGFRGAFF. CDR3 DNA sequence: TGTGCCAGCAGCTTCGAGGGGGGGTTCAGGGGAGCTTTCTTT.

There are many counts of this clonotype. The chain is built from TRBV19 and TRBJ1-2; tentative D call: TRBD1 (6 bases). With 5 bases removed from V and 4 bases from J, the gap between germline ends came to 14 bases. Germline lookup yields CDR1 LNHDA and CDR2 SQIVND (reference sequence). The CDR3 totals 14 residues. CDR3 DNA sequence: TGTGCCAGTAGTGCACAGGGAGGCGCCTATGGCTACACCTTC. Amino acid sequence: CASSAQGGAYGYTF.